Described below is a single TCR beta chain sequence and its context. The antigen is not known. Measured with immunoSEQ multiplex PCR; TCRdb has only the in-frame clones, and not every one. There are some 16,000 clones in the sample; roughly 45% occur only once, and approximately 40% lies in the top ten. The germline CDR1 and CDR2 sequences are MNHEY and SMNVEV (reference sequence). This CDR3 has 16 amino acids. Trimming at V came to 5 bases and at J to 8 bases, leaving 10 bases not matched to a gene. Treatment described: 15 Gy SBRT to primary tumor, nephrectomy 4 weeks later. Nephrectomy followed 15 Gy stereotactic body radiation by 4 weeks. These data belong to a study of radiation and T cells in renal cell carcinoma. Study-wide results and caveats: Only small tumor regions of about 1 g were sampled. In blood, top tumor clones expanded by 2 weeks, shrinking by 4.

The clonotype originates from a woman aged 55-75 years with renal cell carcinoma. The sequencing here drew on tumor tissue, taken from a patient whose treatment included radiotherapy and nephrectomy. The chain couples TRBV27 to TRBJ2-1; TRBD1 matches at 12 bases. The CDR3 DNA follows: TGTGCCAGCAGTAGTAGTCCGGGACAGGGGGCCTATGAGCAGTTCTTC. Amino acids: CASSSSPGQGAYEQFF.